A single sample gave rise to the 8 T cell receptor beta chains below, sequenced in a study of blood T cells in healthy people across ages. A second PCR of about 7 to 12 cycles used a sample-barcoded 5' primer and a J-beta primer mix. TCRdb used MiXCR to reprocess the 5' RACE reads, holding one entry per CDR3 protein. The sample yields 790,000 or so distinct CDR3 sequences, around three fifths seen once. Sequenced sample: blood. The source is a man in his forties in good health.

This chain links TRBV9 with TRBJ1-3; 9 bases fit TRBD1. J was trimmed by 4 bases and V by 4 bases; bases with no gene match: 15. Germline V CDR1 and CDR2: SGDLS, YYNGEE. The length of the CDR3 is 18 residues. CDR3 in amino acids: CASSTEFGGTGNGNTIYF. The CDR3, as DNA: TGTGCCAGCAGCACCGAATTTGGTGGGACAGGGAACGGAAACACCATATATTTT.

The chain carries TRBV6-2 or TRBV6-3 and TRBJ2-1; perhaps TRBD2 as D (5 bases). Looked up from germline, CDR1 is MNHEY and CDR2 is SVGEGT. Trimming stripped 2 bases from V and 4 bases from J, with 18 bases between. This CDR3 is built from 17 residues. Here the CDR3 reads CASSYSPTSGLYNEQFF. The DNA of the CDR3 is TGTGCCAGCAGTTACAGCCCGACTTCCGGACTGTACAATGAGCAGTTCTTC.

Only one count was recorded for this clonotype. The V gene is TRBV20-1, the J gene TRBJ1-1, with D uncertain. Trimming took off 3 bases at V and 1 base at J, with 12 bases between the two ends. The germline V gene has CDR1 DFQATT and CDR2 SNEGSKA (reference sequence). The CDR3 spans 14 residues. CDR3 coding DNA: TGCAGTGCTAGGTCCCCTCGGCGGAACACTGAAGCTTTCTTT. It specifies CSARSPRRNTEAFF.

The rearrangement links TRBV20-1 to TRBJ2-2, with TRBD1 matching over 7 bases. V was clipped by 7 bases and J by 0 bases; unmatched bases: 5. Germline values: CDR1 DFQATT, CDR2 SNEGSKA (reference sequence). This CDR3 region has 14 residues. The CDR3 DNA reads TGCAGTGGGCAGGGGACAGCGAACACCGGGGAGCTGTTTTTT. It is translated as CSGQGTANTGELFF.

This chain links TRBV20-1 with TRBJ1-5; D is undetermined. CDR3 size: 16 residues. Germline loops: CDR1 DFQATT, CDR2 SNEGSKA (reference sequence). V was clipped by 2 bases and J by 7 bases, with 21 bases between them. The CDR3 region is CSARPEGRAGDQPQHF. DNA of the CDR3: TGCAGTGCTAGACCCGAAGGGAGGGCCGGCGACCAGCCCCAGCATTTT.

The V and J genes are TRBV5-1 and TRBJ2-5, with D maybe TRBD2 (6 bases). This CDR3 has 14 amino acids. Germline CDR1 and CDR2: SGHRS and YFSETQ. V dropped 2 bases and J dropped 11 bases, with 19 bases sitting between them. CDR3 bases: TGCGCCAGCAGCTTTATAGGCGGGACCAATGAGCAGTACTTC. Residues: CASSFIGGTNEQYF.

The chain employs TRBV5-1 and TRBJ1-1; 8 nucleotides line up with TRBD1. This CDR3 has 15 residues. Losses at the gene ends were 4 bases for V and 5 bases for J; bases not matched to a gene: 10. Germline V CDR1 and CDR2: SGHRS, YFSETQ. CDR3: CASSVEGQEETEAFF. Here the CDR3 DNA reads TGCGCCAGCAGCGTGGAGGGACAGGAGGAGACTGAAGCTTTCTTT.

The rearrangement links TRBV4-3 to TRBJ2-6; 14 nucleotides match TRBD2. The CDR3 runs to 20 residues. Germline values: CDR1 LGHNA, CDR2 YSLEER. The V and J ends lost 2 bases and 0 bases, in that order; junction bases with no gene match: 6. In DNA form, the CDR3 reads TGCGCCAGCAGCCAATTCCTCGGACTAGCGGGAGGCTCTGGGGCCAACGTCCTGACTTTC. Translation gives CASSQFLGLAGGSGANVLTF.